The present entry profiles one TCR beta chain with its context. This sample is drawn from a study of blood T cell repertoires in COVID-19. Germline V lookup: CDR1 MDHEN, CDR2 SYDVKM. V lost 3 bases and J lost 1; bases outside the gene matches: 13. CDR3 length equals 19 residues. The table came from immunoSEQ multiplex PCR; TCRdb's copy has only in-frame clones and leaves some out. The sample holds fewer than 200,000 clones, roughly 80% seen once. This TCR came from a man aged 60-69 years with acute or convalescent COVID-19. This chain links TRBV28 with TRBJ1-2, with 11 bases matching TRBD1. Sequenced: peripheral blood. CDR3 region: CASSFIYRDRGGGNYGYTF. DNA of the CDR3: TGTGCCAGCAGTTTCATCTACCGGGACAGGGGGGGAGGTAACTATGGCTACACCTTC.